The 4 T cell receptor beta chains below were found in one sample sequenced in a study of cytomegalovirus exposure and HLA in healthy donors. TCRdb's table, derived via immunoSEQ multiplex PCR, lists solely in-frame clones and lacks some. Seen here are around 70,000 clones, roughly 94% observed once, and the top ten hold under 0.75%. The specimen sequenced was PBMCs. These receptors all stem from a woman in her late teens or twenties in good health and CMV-seronegative.

The chain couples TRBV5-1 to TRBJ2-5; D gene ambiguous. Germline CDR1 reads SGHRS; CDR2 reads YFSETQ. Deletions cut 6 bases from V and 1 base from J, with 10 bases between. The CDR3 runs to 13 residues. The CDR3 reads CASKRVIQETQYF. As DNA, the CDR3 is TGCGCCAGCAAAAGAGTGATCCAAGAGACCCAGTACTTC.

DNA for the CDR3: TGCGCCAGCAGCCAAGACGCTTTCAGACAGACGAACACTGAAGCTTTCTTT. It specifies CASSQDAFRQTNTEAFF. The chain recombines TRBV4-3 with TRBJ1-1; D is possibly TRBD1 (5 bases). Germline lookup yields CDR1 LGHNA and CDR2 YSLEER. This CDR3 contains 17 residues. V lost 0 bases and J 1 base, leaving 15 bases between the germline ends.

The chain has TRBV4-1 and TRBJ2-2, with 7 bases matching TRBD1. This CDR3 is 16 amino acids long. Germline V gives CDR1 MGHRA, CDR2 YSYEKL. The ends lost 0 bases at V and 4 bases at J; junction bases unmatched: 5. The CDR3 protein is CASSQEGGAGTGELFF. CDR3 in DNA: TGCGCCAGCAGCCAAGAAGGGGGCGCAGGCACCGGGGAGCTGTTTTTT.

The chain recombines TRBV13 with TRBJ1-4, with D unclear. V lost 5 bases and J 3 bases, leaving 7 bases between the germline ends. Looked up from germline, CDR1 is PRHDT and CDR2 is FYEKMQ (reference sequence). This CDR3 is 13 amino acids long. The CDR3 reads CASSEAPNEKLFF. The DNA for the CDR3 is TGTGCCAGCAGCGAGGCCCCTAATGAAAAACTGTTTTTT.